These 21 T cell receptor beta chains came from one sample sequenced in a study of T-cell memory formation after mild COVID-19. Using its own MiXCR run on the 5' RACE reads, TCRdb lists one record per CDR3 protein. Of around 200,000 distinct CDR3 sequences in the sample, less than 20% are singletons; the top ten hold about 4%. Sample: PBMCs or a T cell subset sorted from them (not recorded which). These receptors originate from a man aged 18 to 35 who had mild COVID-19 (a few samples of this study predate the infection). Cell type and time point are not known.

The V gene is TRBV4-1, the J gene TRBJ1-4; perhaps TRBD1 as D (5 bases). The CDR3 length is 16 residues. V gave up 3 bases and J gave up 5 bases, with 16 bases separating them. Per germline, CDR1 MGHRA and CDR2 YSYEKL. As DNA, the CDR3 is TGCGCCAGCAGCCATGGGGACGGAACCTCAAATGAAAAACTGTTTTTT. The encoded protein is CASSHGDGTSNEKLFF.

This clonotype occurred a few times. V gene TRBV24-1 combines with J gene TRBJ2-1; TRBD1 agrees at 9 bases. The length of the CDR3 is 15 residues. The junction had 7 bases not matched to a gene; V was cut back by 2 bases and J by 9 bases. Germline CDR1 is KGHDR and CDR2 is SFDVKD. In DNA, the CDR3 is TGTGCCACCAGTGATTCTCGACCGGGACAGGGTGAGCAGTTCTTC. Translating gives CATSDSRPGQGEQFF.

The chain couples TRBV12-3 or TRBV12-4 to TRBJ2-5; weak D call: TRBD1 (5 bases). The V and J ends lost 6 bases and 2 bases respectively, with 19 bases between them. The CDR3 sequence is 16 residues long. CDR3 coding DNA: TGTGCCAGCAGAAGCGTAACAGGACCGGCGCAAGAGACCCAGTACTTC. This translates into CASRSVTGPAQETQYF.

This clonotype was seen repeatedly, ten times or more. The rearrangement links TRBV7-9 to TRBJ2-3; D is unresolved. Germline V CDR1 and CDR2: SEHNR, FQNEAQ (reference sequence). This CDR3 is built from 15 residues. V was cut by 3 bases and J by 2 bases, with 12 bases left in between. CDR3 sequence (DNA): TGTGCCAGCAGCTTCGGCACGGACCCCACAGATACGCAGTATTTT. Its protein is CASSFGTDPTDTQYF.

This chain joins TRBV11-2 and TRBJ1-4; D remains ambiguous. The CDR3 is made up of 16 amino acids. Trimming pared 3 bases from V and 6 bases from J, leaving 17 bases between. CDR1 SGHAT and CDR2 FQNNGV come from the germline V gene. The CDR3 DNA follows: TGTGCCAGCAGCTTCCAACCGGACCAATCCTATGAAAAACTGTTTTTT. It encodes CASSFQPDQSYEKLFF.

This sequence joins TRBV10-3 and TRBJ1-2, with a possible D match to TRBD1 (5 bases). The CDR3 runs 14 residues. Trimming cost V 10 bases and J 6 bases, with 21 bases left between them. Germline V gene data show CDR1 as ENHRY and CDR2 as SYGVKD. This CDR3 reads CATESAVGEDGYTF. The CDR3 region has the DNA TGTGCCACCGAGTCCGCCGTAGGGGAAGATGGCTACACCTTC.

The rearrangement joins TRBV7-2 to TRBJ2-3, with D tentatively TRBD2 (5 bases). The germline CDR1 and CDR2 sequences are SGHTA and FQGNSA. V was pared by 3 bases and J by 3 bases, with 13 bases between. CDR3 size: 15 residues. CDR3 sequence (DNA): TGTGCCAGCAGCTTCGCAGGACTTTTTACAGATACGCAGTATTTT. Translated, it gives CASSFAGLFTDTQYF. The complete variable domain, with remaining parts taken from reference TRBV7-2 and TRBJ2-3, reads GAGVSQSPSNKVTEKGKDVELRCDPISGHTALYWYRQSLGQGLEFLIYFQGNSAPDKSGLPSDRFSAERTGGSVSTLTIQRTQQEDSAVYLCASSFAGLFTDTQYFGPGTRLTVL.

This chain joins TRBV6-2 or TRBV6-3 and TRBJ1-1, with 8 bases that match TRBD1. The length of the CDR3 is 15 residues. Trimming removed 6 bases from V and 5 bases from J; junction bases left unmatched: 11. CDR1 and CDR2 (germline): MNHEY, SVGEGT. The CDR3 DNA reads TGTGCCAGCAGCACCGGACAGGGTGATTTGACTGAAGCTTTCTTT. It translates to CASSTGQGDLTEAFF.

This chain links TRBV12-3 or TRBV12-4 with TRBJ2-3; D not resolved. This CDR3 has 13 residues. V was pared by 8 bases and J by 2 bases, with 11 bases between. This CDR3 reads CASCGWDTDTQYF. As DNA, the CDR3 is TGTGCCAGCTGTGGGTGGGACACAGATACGCAGTATTTT.

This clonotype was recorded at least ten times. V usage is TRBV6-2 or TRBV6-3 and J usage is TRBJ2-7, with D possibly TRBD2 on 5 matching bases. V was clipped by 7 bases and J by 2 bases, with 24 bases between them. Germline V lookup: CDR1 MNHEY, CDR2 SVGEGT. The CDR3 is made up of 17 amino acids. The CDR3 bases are TGTGCCAGCAAAAAGATGGGCACCCGAGGGAGCGCCTACGAGCAGTACTTC. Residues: CASKKMGTRGSAYEQYF.

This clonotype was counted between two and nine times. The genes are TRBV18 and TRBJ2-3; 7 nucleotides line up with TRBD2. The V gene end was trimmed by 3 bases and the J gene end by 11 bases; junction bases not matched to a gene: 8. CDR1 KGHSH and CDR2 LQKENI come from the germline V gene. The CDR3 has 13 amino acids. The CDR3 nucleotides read TGTGCCAGCTCACCGAGCGGGGCTGCTATGCAGTATTTT. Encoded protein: CASSPSGAAMQYF.

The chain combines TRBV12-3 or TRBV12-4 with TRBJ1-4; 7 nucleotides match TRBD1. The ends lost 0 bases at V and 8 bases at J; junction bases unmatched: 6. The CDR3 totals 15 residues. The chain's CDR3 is CASSLARQGREKLFF. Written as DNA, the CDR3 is TGTGCCAGCAGTTTAGCTCGACAGGGCAGGGAAAAACTGTTTTTT.

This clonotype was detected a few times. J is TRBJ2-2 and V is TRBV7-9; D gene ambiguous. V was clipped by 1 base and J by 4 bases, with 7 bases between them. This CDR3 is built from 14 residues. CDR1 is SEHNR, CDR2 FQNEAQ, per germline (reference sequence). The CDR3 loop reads CASSLDLLTGELFF. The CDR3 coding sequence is TGTGCCAGCAGCTTAGACCTTCTCACCGGGGAGCTGTTTTTT.

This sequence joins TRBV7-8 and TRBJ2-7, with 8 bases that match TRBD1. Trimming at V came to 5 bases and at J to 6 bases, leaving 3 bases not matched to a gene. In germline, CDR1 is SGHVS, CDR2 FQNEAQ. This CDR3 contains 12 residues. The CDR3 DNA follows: TGTGCCAGCAGCCTACAGGGGGTCGAGCAGTACTTC. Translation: CASSLQGVEQYF.

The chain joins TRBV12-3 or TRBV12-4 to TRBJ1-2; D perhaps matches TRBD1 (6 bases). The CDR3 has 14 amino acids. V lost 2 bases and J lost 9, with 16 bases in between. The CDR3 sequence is CASSLQRGQYSYTF. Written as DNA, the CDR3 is TGTGCCAGCAGTTTACAACGGGGGCAGTATAGCTACACCTTC.

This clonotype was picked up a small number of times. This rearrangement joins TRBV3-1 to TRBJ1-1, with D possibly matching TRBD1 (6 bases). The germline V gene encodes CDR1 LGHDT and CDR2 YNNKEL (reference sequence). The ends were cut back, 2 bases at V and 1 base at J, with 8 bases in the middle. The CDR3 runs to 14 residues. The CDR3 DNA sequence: TGTGCCAGCAGCCAACAACAGGGGAACACTGAAGCTTTCTTT. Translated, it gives CASSQQQGNTEAFF.

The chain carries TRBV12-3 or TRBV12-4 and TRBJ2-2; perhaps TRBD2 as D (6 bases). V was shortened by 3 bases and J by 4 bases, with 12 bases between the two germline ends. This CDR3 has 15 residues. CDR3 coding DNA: TGTGCCAGCAGTTTTGAACTAGCCGGCACCGGGGAGCTGTTTTTT. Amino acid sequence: CASSFELAGTGELFF.

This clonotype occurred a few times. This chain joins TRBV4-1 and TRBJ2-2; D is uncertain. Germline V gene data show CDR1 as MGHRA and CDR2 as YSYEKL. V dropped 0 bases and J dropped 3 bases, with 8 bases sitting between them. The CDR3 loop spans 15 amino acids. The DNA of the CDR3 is TGCGCCAGCAGCCAAGACGGGTTTGACACCGGGGAGCTGTTTTTT. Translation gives CASSQDGFDTGELFF.

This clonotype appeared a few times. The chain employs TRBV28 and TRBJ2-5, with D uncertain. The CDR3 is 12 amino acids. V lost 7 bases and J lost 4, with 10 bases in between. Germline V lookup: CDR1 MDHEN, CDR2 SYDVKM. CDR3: CASTAWAETQYF. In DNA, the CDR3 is TGTGCCAGCACCGCCTGGGCAGAGACCCAGTACTTC.

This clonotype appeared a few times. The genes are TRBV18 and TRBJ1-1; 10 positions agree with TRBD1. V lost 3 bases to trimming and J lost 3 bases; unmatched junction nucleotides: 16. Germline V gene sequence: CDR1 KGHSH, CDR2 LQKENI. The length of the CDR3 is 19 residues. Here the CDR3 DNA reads TGTGCCAGCTCACCCCCCCTAGGTTTCGGGACAGGGGACTACACTGAAGCTTTCTTT. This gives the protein CASSPPLGFGTGDYTEAFF.

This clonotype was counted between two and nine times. DNA of the CDR3: TGTGCCAGCAGCGCCGGGACTAGCGGGGTCAGGGAGACCCAGTACTTC. Residues: CASSAGTSGVRETQYF. This chain connects TRBV7-2 to TRBJ2-5; 13 nucleotides match TRBD2. Germline V gene data show CDR1 as SGHTA and CDR2 as FQGNSA. J lost 5 bases, V lost 5 bases, and 8 bases had no gene match. The CDR3 runs to 16 residues.